One sample yielded the 32 T cell receptor beta chains listed below, sequenced in a study of CD8 T cells in Susac syndrome. Random hexamers were used to reverse transcribe an amount of about 0.45 to 1 ug RNA. TCRdb itself ran the immunoSEQ multiplex PCR reads through MiXCR, one entry per CDR3 protein. The data contain 50,000 or so distinct CDR3 sequences, roughly 93% of them singletons. Specimen: CD8+ T cells from PBMCs. Every receptor here comes from a human donor with multiple sclerosis.

The CDR3 DNA is TGTGCCAGCAGTTACAGTACAGGGGATCCCAGTAGAAAACTGTTTTTT. Its translation: CASSYSTGDPSRKLFF. The V gene is TRBV6-6, the J gene TRBJ1-4, with TRBD1 matching over 7 bases. The V gene end was trimmed by 2 bases and the J gene end by 10 bases; junction bases not matched to a gene: 13. Per the germline V gene, CDR1 is MNHNY and CDR2 is SVGAGI (reference sequence). CDR3 size: 16 residues.

The chain carries TRBV28 and TRBJ1-1; the D is unclear. The V and J ends lost 5 bases and 4 bases respectively, with 14 bases between them. The CDR3 totals 14 residues. CDR1 and CDR2 (germline): MDHEN, SYDVKM. The CDR3 DNA follows: TGTGCCAGCAGTCTTATCCTCCCGGTCACTGAAGCTTTCTTT. This gives the protein CASSLILPVTEAFF.

CDR3 protein: CASSEDRTSHEQYF. For the CDR3, the DNA is TGTGCCAGCAGCGAAGACCGGACTAGCCACGAGCAGTACTTC. The chain has TRBV7-9 and TRBJ2-7, with 8 bases that match TRBD2. The CDR3 spans 14 residues. The germline gives CDR1 SEHNR, CDR2 FQNEAQ (reference sequence). Trimming took 5 bases from V and 5 from J; bases not matched to a gene: 8. The full variable domain, rest sourced from reference TRBV7-9 and TRBJ2-7, is DTGVSQNPRHKITKRGQNVTFRCDPISEHNRLYWYRQTLGQGPEFLTYFQNEAQLEKSRLLSDRFSAERPKGSFSTLEIQRTEQGDSAMYLCASSEDRTSHEQYFGPGTRLTVT.

The J gene is TRBJ1-2, the V gene TRBV30; 7 positions agree with TRBD1. V lost 4 bases to trimming and J lost 3 bases; unmatched junction nucleotides: 11. The CDR3 consists of 15 residues. CDR1 and CDR2 (germline): GTSNPN, SVGIG (reference sequence). The CDR3 DNA reads TGTGCCTGGACCACCGACAGGGAAAAAGACTATGGCTACACCTTC. Amino acids: CAWTTDREKDYGYTF.

The rearrangement joins TRBV7-9 to TRBJ2-5; possibly TRBD1 for D (5 bases). Germline CDR1 and CDR2: SEHNR and FQNEAQ (reference sequence). The CDR3 spans 12 residues. Trimming removed 9 bases at V and 2 bases at J, with 10 bases between. CDR3 nucleotide sequence: TGTGCCAGTTCAGGGATTCAAGAGACCCAGTACTTC. It encodes CASSGIQETQYF.

This chain connects TRBV28 to TRBJ2-6; 11 nucleotides agree with TRBD2. The CDR3 spans 18 residues. Germline V gene lookup returns CDR1 MDHEN and CDR2 SYDVKM. Trimming at V came to 8 bases and at J to 1 base, leaving 10 bases not matched to a gene. CDR3 bases: TGTGCCAGCTATTCCCCAACTAGCGGGGGTTCTGGGGCCAACGTCCTGACTTTC. Amino acids: CASYSPTSGGSGANVLTF. Complete variable domain (other parts from reference TRBV28 and TRBJ2-6): DVKVTQSSRYLVKRTGEKVFLECVQDMDHENMFWYRQDPGLGLRLIYFSYDVKMKEKGDIPEGYSVSREKKERFSLILESASTNQTSMYLCASYSPTSGGSGANVLTFGAGSRLTVL.

J is TRBJ1-5 and V is TRBV9; 7 bases line up with TRBD1. V dropped 4 bases and J dropped 6; count of bases not matched to a gene: 10. CDR1 SGDLS and CDR2 YYNGEE come from the germline V gene. The length of the CDR3 is 15 residues. The CDR3, as DNA: TGTGCCAGCAGCCCCAGGGGGTTGCTAGGTCAGCCCCAGCATTTT. Protein sequence: CASSPRGLLGQPQHF.

The V gene is TRBV7-9, the J gene TRBJ1-6, with D uncertain. CDR3 size: 19 residues. Trimming left V 5 bases short and J 10 bases short, with 30 bases between. Germline CDR1 reads SEHNR; CDR2 reads FQNEAQ (reference sequence). In DNA form, the CDR3 reads TGTGCCAGCAGCCCCTCCCCCCCGACCGTCTTCACCGCGGCCTCACCCCTCCACTTT. It encodes CASSPSPPTVFTAASPLHF.

The chain joins TRBV4-1 to TRBJ2-3, with 11 positions matching TRBD2. CDR1 is MGHRA and CDR2 is YSYEKL in the germline V gene. The CDR3 loop spans 15 amino acids. The V gene end was trimmed by 1 base and the J gene end by 10 bases; junction bases not matched to a gene: 7. The CDR3 sequence: CASSQVSGGASPQYF. CDR3 sequence (DNA): TGCGCCAGCAGCCAAGTTAGCGGGGGGGCCTCCCCGCAGTATTTT.

CDR3 sequence (DNA): TGCAGCGTTGATACTGAGTCGGGGTCCCGGCATTTT. Translation gives CSVDTESGSRHF. The V and J genes are TRBV29-1 and TRBJ1-5; D remains ambiguous. This CDR3 comprises 12 residues. CDR1 and CDR2 (germline): SQVTM, ANQGSEA. V shed 3 bases and J shed 15 bases, with 18 bases lying between them.

The DNA for the CDR3 is TGCAGTGCCCGGGACATGGAGAACTATGGCTACACCTTC. This gives the protein CSARDMENYGYTF. The J gene is TRBJ1-2, the V gene TRBV20-1; maybe TRBD1 (6 bases). CDR1 is DFQATT, CDR2 SNEGSKA, per germline (reference sequence). This CDR3 spans 13 amino acids. V was pared by 6 bases and J by 2 bases, with 13 bases between.

The V gene is TRBV2, the J gene TRBJ2-1; 8 nucleotides match TRBD2. The CDR3 runs 15 residues. Trimming removed 5 bases from V and 3 bases from J; junction bases left unmatched: 6. The germline CDR1 and CDR2 sequences are SNHLY and FYNNEI. The CDR3 nucleotides read TGTGCCAGCAGTCCGGGACTAGACCTCTACAATGAGCAGTTCTTC. Its protein is CASSPGLDLYNEQFF.

V is TRBV12-3 or TRBV12-4 and J is TRBJ2-1; 12 bases are shared with TRBD2. The CDR3 runs 17 residues. The junction had 8 bases not matched to a gene; V was cut back by 5 bases and J by 3 bases. This CDR3 reads CASSTRLAGALYNEQFF. CDR3 nucleotides: TGTGCCAGCAGTACTCGACTAGCGGGGGCCCTCTACAATGAGCAGTTCTTC.

The J gene is TRBJ2-2, the V gene TRBV6-5, with TRBD1 matching 7 bases. The CDR3 contains 15 residues. Germline V gives CDR1 MNHEY, CDR2 SVGAGI. With 2 bases clipped from V and 2 bases from J, the junction kept 2 bases outside the gene matches. The CDR3 region has the DNA TGTGCCAGCAGTTACCTAGGGGGCAACACCGGGGAGCTGTTTTTT. It encodes CASSYLGGNTGELFF.

The chain couples TRBV12-3 or TRBV12-4 to TRBJ1-4; TRBD1 matches at 7 bases. V was pared by 6 bases and J by 7 bases, with 8 bases of the junction left unmatched. The CDR3 is 14 residues long. Written as DNA, the CDR3 is TGTGCCAGCAGGTCAGGGGGAATAGTTGAAAAACTGTTTTTT. Translation gives CASRSGGIVEKLFF.

The V call is TRBV6-1, the J call TRBJ1-1; 7 bases are shared with TRBD1. The V segment lost 7 bases and the J segment 4 bases; nucleotides outside the gene matches: 21. Looked up from germline, CDR1 is MNHNS and CDR2 is SASEGT. The CDR3 runs to 18 residues. In nucleotides, the CDR3 is TGTGCCAGCAACCCCTTTTGGACAGGTCGCGGAAGTGGCACTGAAGCTTTCTTT. It yields the protein CASNPFWTGRGSGTEAFF.

J is TRBJ2-5 and V is TRBV5-4; 10 nucleotides align to TRBD1. Germline trimming cut 1 base from V and 2 bases from J; bases unmatched to any gene: 11. Germline V lookup: CDR1 SGHNT, CDR2 YYREEE (reference sequence). The CDR3 totals 18 residues. CDR3 in amino acids: CASSLSFGGQGIQETQYF. CDR3 sequence (DNA): TGTGCCAGCAGCTTGTCTTTTGGGGGACAGGGGATACAAGAGACCCAGTACTTC.

The V gene is TRBV28, the J gene TRBJ2-1; D is unclear. The V gene lost 2 bases and the J gene lost 4 bases, with 3 bases spanning the gap. The CDR3 has 12 amino acids. Germline CDR1 reads MDHEN; CDR2 reads SYDVKM. The CDR3 DNA reads as TGTGCCAGCAGTTTAAGGTACAATGAGCAGTTCTTC. It codes for CASSLRYNEQFF.

This clonotype was seen a single time. The V gene is TRBV3-1, the J gene TRBJ2-3; maybe TRBD2 (5 bases). V was trimmed by 4 bases and J by 0 bases, leaving 11 bases between them. The CDR3 covers 15 residues. The germline V gene has CDR1 LGHDT and CDR2 YNNKEL (reference sequence). CDR3 coding DNA: TGTGCCAGCAGCCCAGAGAGGACTAGCACAGATACGCAGTATTTT. It codes for CASSPERTSTDTQYF.

This chain links TRBV7-2 with TRBJ1-2; the match to TRBD1 covers 9 bases. This CDR3 is built from 16 residues. J lost 5 bases, V lost 5 bases, and 12 bases had no gene match. Per the germline V gene, CDR1 is SGHTA and CDR2 is FQGNSA. The CDR3 is CASSGTQQGARYGYTF. CDR3 in DNA: TGTGCCAGCAGCGGGACCCAACAGGGGGCGCGGTATGGCTACACCTTC.

The chain uses TRBV28 and TRBJ2-2; D remains unclear. With 5 bases removed from V and 7 bases from J, the gap between germline ends came to 11 bases. CDR1 and CDR2 (germline): MDHEN, SYDVKM. The CDR3 is 13 residues long. CDR3 DNA sequence: TGTGCCAGCAGTCGAACTCGTCTCGGGGAGCTGTTTTTT. Translating gives CASSRTRLGELFF.

This sequence joins TRBV27 and TRBJ1-2, with D maybe TRBD1 (5 bases). Germline V gene sequence: CDR1 MNHEY, CDR2 SMNVEV (reference sequence). Deletions cut 6 bases from V and 6 bases from J, with 14 bases between. This CDR3 is built from 13 residues. For the CDR3, the DNA is TGTGCCAGCAGAGTTTCGGGACTCCATGGCTACACCTTC. It translates to CASRVSGLHGYTF.

V is TRBV5-4 and J is TRBJ2-7; D call uncertain. CDR1 is SGHNT and CDR2 is YYREEE in the germline V gene (reference sequence). The CDR3 is 13 residues long. The ends were cut back, 0 bases at V and 0 bases at J, with 4 bases in the middle. The CDR3 sequence is CASSLVTSYEQYF. The CDR3 nucleotides are TGTGCCAGCAGCTTGGTTACCTCCTACGAGCAGTACTTC.

The V and J genes are TRBV27 and TRBJ2-3; a possible D gene is TRBD1 (8 bases). CDR1 MNHEY and CDR2 SMNVEV come from the germline V gene (reference sequence). The CDR3 extends over 11 amino acids. V was shortened by 8 bases and J by 11 bases, with 14 bases between the two germline ends. The CDR3 DNA reads TGTGCCAGCGACGGGGGGACAGGGCAGTATTTT. It is translated as CASDGGTGQYF.

The V call is TRBV19, the J call TRBJ2-7; possible D gene TRBD1, 5 bases. The length of the CDR3 is 13 residues. V lost 3 bases, J lost 3 bases, and 9 bases lay in between. CDR1 and CDR2 from the germline V gene are LNHDA and SQIVND (reference sequence). The CDR3 DNA is TGTGCCAGTAGTATGCAGGGTTTCTACGAGCAGTACTTC. Protein product: CASSMQGFYEQYF.

J is TRBJ2-1 and V is TRBV13, with D unresolved. V lost 5 bases to trimming and J lost 2 bases, with 10 bases between them. Looked up from germline, CDR1 is PRHDT and CDR2 is FYEKMQ (reference sequence). The CDR3 is 14 amino acids. CDR3 amino acids: CASSSNGPYNEQFF. The CDR3 nucleotides read TGTGCCAGCAGCAGCAACGGGCCCTACAATGAGCAGTTCTTC. The variable domain in full, completed from reference TRBV13 and TRBJ2-1, reads AAGVIQSPRHLIKEKRETATLKCYPIPRHDTVYWYQQGPGQDPQFLISFYEKMQSDKGSIPDRFSAQQFSDYHSELNMSSLELGDSALYFCASSSNGPYNEQFFGPGTRLTVL.

The CDR3 DNA follows: TGTGCCAGCAGCACGCCAGCCGGACAGATGTCCTACGAGCAGTACTTC. This sequence encodes CASSTPAGQMSYEQYF. The chain recombines TRBV4-2 with TRBJ2-7, with TRBD1 as a possible D gene (6 bases). This CDR3 has 16 residues. The germline V gene encodes CDR1 LGHNA and CDR2 YNFKEQ. Trimming shortened V by 5 bases and J by 1 base, and 18 bases separated the two germline ends.

The gene calls are TRBV7-9 and TRBJ2-2; D uncertain. Germline assignment: CDR1 SEHNR and CDR2 FQNEAQ (reference sequence). CDR3 length: 13 residues. Trimming removed 5 bases from V and 3 bases from J, with 7 bases in between. CDR3: CASSPQYTGELFF. CDR3 coding DNA: TGTGCCAGCAGCCCTCAGTACACCGGGGAGCTGTTTTTT.

V gene TRBV4-3 combines with J gene TRBJ2-1; 9 bases match TRBD2. Germline V gene lookup returns CDR1 LGHNA and CDR2 YSLEER. V shed 0 bases, J shed 6 bases, and the junction held 6 bases outside the gene matches. The CDR3 sequence is 16 residues long. CDR3 coding DNA: TGCGCCAGCAGCCAAGATTTCGCGGGGGGGCCCAATGAGCAGTTCTTC. Protein product: CASSQDFAGGPNEQFF.

This clonotype came up once. The V and J genes are TRBV27 and TRBJ1-1; 9 bases match TRBD1. This CDR3 is 14 amino acids long. The V and J ends lost 6 bases and 8 bases, in that order; junction bases with no gene match: 10. Germline assignment: CDR1 MNHEY and CDR2 SMNVEV (reference sequence). The CDR3 region has the DNA TGTGCCAGCAGCCCCGGGACAGGGTATGGCGAAGCTTTCTTT. Translation gives CASSPGTGYGEAFF.

This chain connects TRBV19 to TRBJ1-2, with TRBD1 matching 10 bases. The CDR3 contains 15 residues. The germline V gene has CDR1 LNHDA and CDR2 SQIVND (reference sequence). The V and J ends lost 8 bases and 3 bases, in that order; junction bases with no gene match: 9. CDR3 coding DNA: TGTGCCAGTCTGGGGGACAGGGGCGACTACTATGGCTACACCTTC. It translates to CASLGDRGDYYGYTF.

The V and J genes are TRBV12-3 or TRBV12-4 and TRBJ1-5; a weak D match, TRBD1 (6 bases). V lost 6 bases and J 6 bases, leaving 15 bases between the germline ends. The CDR3 runs to 14 residues. In nucleotides, the CDR3 is TGTGCCAGCAGCACCAGGGGATTAAGTCAGCCCCAGCATTTT. Translated: CASSTRGLSQPQHF.